This TCR beta chain is drawn from a study of blood T cell repertoires in COVID-19. Study-level background: The United States, Italy and Spain provided the acute and convalescent COVID-19 samples. T cells, B-cell-depleted T cells, or PBMCs supplied cDNA or gDNA.

Note on this clone: Other DNA sequences from this sample encode an identical CDR3 as well.

In the original processing: How many nucleated cells were present was estimated from reference gene primer amplification. The protocol was immunoSEQ multiplex PCR, while the TCRdb copy is restricted to in-frame clones and leaves out a portion. D and trimming come from the DNA, and the V and J calls and clone size come from that table. The data contain 200,000 to 250,000 clones, approximately 77% of them seen just once; the ten biggest clones take up about 3.9%. The V and J ends lost 2 bases and 4 bases respectively, with 3 bases between them. CDR1 and CDR2 from the germline V gene are MDHEN and SYDVKM. The CDR3 has 12 amino acids.

This chain connects TRBV28 to TRBJ1-5; D gene uncertain. The TCR was taken from a woman of 80 years or more with acute or convalescent COVID-19. Sequenced: peripheral blood. The CDR3 sequence is CASSLTNQPQHF. CDR3 DNA: TGTGCCAGCAGTTTAACAAATCAGCCCCAGCATTTT.